This T cell receptor beta chain originates from a study of blood T cell repertoires in COVID-19. Study-level information: COVID-19 samples collected from the United States, Italy and Spain covered acute and convalescent phases. In each case, the material was cDNA or gDNA derived from T cells, B-cell-depleted T cells, or PBMCs.

Original processing notes: The assay estimated nucleated cells by amplifying reference gene primers. The protocol was immunoSEQ multiplex PCR, while the TCRdb copy is restricted to in-frame clones and leaves out a portion. D and trimming were read from the DNA, whereas the V and J calls and clone size are those reported in that table. The table records about 34,000 clones, 77% of them present only once. CDR3 size: 15 residues. Germline CDR1 SEHNR, CDR2 FQNEAQ (reference sequence). Trimming left V 1 base short and J 2 bases short, with 11 bases between. There are a few counts of this clone. This TCR was recovered from a human donor in a cohort sampled during active COVID-19. This chain joins TRBV7-9 and TRBJ2-5; D might be TRBD1 (5 bases). Sequenced: peripheral blood. The CDR3 bases are TGTGCCAGCAGCTTAGGTGACAGTAAACAAGAGACCCAGTACTTC. Its translation: CASSLGDSKQETQYF.